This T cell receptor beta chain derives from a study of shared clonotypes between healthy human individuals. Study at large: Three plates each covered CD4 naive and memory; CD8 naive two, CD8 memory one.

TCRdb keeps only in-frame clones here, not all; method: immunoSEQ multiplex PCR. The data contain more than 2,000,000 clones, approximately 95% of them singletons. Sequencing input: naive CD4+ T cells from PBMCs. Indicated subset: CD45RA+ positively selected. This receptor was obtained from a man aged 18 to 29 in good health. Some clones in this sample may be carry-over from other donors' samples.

Written as DNA, the CDR3 is TGTGCCAGCAGCCCCGTATCGGGGATATCCTACAATGAGCAGTTCTTC. The encoded protein is CASSPVSGISYNEQFF. This chain connects TRBV7-2 to TRBJ2-1; D possibly corresponds to TRBD2 (5 bases). V was cut by 5 bases and J by 1 base, with 15 bases left in between. The CDR3 totals 16 residues. Germline assignment: CDR1 SGHTA and CDR2 FQGNSA.